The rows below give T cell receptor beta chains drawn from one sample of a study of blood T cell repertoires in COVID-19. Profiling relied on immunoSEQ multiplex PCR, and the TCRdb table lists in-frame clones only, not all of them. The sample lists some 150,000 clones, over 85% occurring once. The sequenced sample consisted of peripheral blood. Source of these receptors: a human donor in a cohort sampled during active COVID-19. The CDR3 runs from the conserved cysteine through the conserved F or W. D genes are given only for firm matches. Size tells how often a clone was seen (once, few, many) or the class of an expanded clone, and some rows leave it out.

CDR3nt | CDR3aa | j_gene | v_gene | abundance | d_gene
TGCAGCGTAGGGGCCGGGTCTGGTTCACCCCTCCACTTT | CSVGAGSGSPLHF | TRBJ1-6 | TRBV29-1 | once | -
TGTGCCAGCAATCGACAGGGATATTACAATGAGCAGTTCTTC | CASNRQGYYNEQFF | TRBJ2-1 | TRBV9 | - | TRBD1
TGCGCCAGCAGCCAAGACAGGATGGAAAAACTGTTTTTT | CASSQDRMEKLFF | TRBJ1-4 | TRBV4-3 | - | -
TGTGCCAGCTCCGGGTTGAGCACAGATACGCAGTATTTT | CASSGLSTDTQYF | TRBJ2-3 | TRBV7-3 | - | -
TGTGCCAGCAGCTGGACAGGGGGTGCAACTAATGAAAAACTGTTTTTT | CASSWTGGATNEKLFF | TRBJ1-4 | TRBV5-6 | - | TRBD1
TGTGCCAGCAGTGACCCCGGGACAGAGCCTTTTAATCAGCCCCAGCATTTT | CASSDPGTEPFNQPQHF | TRBJ1-5 | TRBV6-4 | - | TRBD1
TGTGCCAGCTCACTTACAGGGGGCGGTGGAAACACCATATATTTT | CASSLTGGGGNTIYF | TRBJ1-3 | TRBV18 | - | TRBD1
TGTGCCAGCAGCGCAGGTCCCTACGAGCAGTACTTC | CASSAGPYEQYF | TRBJ2-7 | TRBV11-3 | - | -
TGCGCCAGCAGCCTCAGGGGTGGTGCTGGAAACACCATATATTTT | CASSLRGGAGNTIYF | TRBJ1-3 | TRBV5-1 | - | -
TGTGCCAGTAGTATGCGGGGGAACTATGGCTACACCTTC | CASSMRGNYGYTF | TRBJ1-2 | TRBV19 | once | -
TGCAGTGCTAGGAGGGACAATGAGCAGTTCTTC | CSARRDNEQFF | TRBJ2-1 | TRBV20-1 | - | -
TGTGCCAGCAGGAGGGACAGGGGGAACACTGAAGCTTTCTTT | CASRRDRGNTEAFF | TRBJ1-1 | TRBV6-5 | - | TRBD1
TGTGCCAGCAGCCCTTCGGGACAGCTTTCCGAGCAGTACTTC | CASSPSGQLSEQYF | TRBJ2-7 | TRBV7-3 | - | TRBD1
TGCGCCAGCACGGAAGACGGGGGGCGGGAGACCCAGTACTTC | CASTEDGGRETQYF | TRBJ2-5 | TRBV5-1 | - | -
TGTGCCAGCAGCCTGGCAGGGAGCGGGGGTTCGTACTTC | CASSLAGSGGSYF | TRBJ2-5 | TRBV7-2 | few | TRBD2
TGTGCCAGCAGCTCGGGACAAACCTCTGGGGCCAACGTCCTGACTTTC | CASSSGQTSGANVLTF | TRBJ2-6 | TRBV5-6 | - | -
TGTGCCAGCAGCCCCTCCGGGGAGCTGTTTTTT | CASSPSGELFF | TRBJ2-2 | TRBV7-9 | once | -
TGCGCCAGCAGCCCGTTCGCCCAGGCGAGCTATGGCTACACCTTC | CASSPFAQASYGYTF | TRBJ1-2 | TRBV5-1 | few | -
TGTGCCAGCAGTCCCCTAGCGGGGGGGCCCACAGATACGCAGTATTTT | CASSPLAGGPTDTQYF | TRBJ2-3 | TRBV6-2/TRBV6-3 | - | TRBD2
TGTGCCAGCAGTCAGTTACAGGGGGCGAACACTGAAGCTTTCTTT | CASSQLQGANTEAFF | TRBJ1-1 | TRBV7-3 | once | TRBD1
TGTGCCAGCAGCTTGGTGAGGGACAGGGGATACGAGCAGTACTTC | CASSLVRDRGYEQYF | TRBJ2-7 | TRBV5-5 | once | TRBD1
TGTGCCACCACGGGTAGCGGGGGCTACCAAGAGACCCAGTACTTC | CATTGSGGYQETQYF | TRBJ2-5 | TRBV7-2 | once | TRBD2
TGCGCCAGCAGCCCAACAGTAGGTTCCTACGAGCAGTACTTC | CASSPTVGSYEQYF | TRBJ2-7 | TRBV5-1 | - | -
TGCGCCAGCAGCCAGGTAGCGGGGGCCGTCTACAATGAGCAGTTCTTC | CASSQVAGAVYNEQFF | TRBJ2-1 | TRBV4-1 | - | TRBD2
TGTGCCAGCAGCCGAGGCTCAACTAATGAAAAACTGTTTTTT | CASSRGSTNEKLFF | TRBJ1-4 | TRBV11-2 | - | -
TGTGCCAGCAGCTTAGGGACAGAAGAGACCCAGTACTTC | CASSLGTEETQYF | TRBJ2-5 | TRBV7-9 | - | -
TGTGCCAGCAGGGGACTAGGGGATTACGAGCAGTACTTC | CASRGLGDYEQYF | TRBJ2-7 | TRBV27 | - | TRBD2
TGCGCCAGCAGCCAAGATAGAGGGAGAACTGAAGCTTTCTTT | CASSQDRGRTEAFF | TRBJ1-1 | TRBV4-3 | - | -
TGTGCCACCAGCAGAGATACCTACAATGAGCAGTTCTTC | CATSRDTYNEQFF | TRBJ2-1 | TRBV15 | - | -
TGTGCCAGCTCACCAGGACAGGGGAACTATGGCTACACCTTC | CASSPGQGNYGYTF | TRBJ1-2 | TRBV18 | - | TRBD1
TGTGCCAGCAGTCAGGGCTGGAATTCACCCCTCCACTTT | CASSQGWNSPLHF | TRBJ1-6 | TRBV25-1 | - | -
TGTGCCAGCAGCCCCGCCCAGGGCCCCTACTACTACGAGCAGTACTTC | CASSPAQGPYYYEQYF | TRBJ2-7 | TRBV7-9 | - | -
TGTGCCAGCAGCTTAGGTGTGAACCGGGCTTTCTTT | CASSLGVNRAFF | TRBJ1-1 | TRBV7-9 | - | -
TGTGCCAGCAGCGAAATCGGCAATGAGCAGTTCTTC | CASSEIGNEQFF | TRBJ2-1 | TRBV3-1/TRBV3-2 | - | -
TGTGCCAGCAGCTTGGCCGGGGGGTTGGGCACCGGGGAGCTGTTTTTT | CASSLAGGLGTGELFF | TRBJ2-2 | TRBV5-4 | once | TRBD2
TGTGCCAGCAGCTTAACTAGTGAGCGTATGGAGACCCAGTACTTC | CASSLTSERMETQYF | TRBJ2-5 | TRBV11-1 | - | -
TGTGCCAGCAGCTTCGGGACAGGAGGGAATTCACCCCTCCACTTT | CASSFGTGGNSPLHF | TRBJ1-6 | TRBV5-6 | once | TRBD1
TGTGCCTGGAGTCAGGGGTGGACTGAAGCTTTCTTT | CAWSQGWTEAFF | TRBJ1-1 | TRBV30 | - | -
TGTGCCAGCAGCCCAAGACTAGCGGGCCCGTACCAAGAGACCCAGTACTTC | CASSPRLAGPYQETQYF | TRBJ2-5 | TRBV4-2 | once | TRBD2
TGCGCCAGCAGCTCAAACAATGAGCAGTTCTTC | CASSSNNEQFF | TRBJ2-1 | TRBV5-1 | - | -
TGTGCCATCAGTGTGGGGACAGGGGGCTACGAGCAGTACTTC | CAISVGTGGYEQYF | TRBJ2-7 | TRBV10-3 | - | TRBD1
TGCGCCAGCAGCTTGGCGCCGGGACAGACCTATGGCTACACCTTC | CASSLAPGQTYGYTF | TRBJ1-2 | TRBV5-1 | - | TRBD1
TGTGCCACCAGCAGAGATCGTACAGGGAGATCACCCCTCCACTTT | CATSRDRTGRSPLHF | TRBJ1-6 | TRBV15 | - | -
TGTGCCAGTACGTGGGGCCTAGGGCCTAATGAAAAACTGTTTTTT | CASTWGLGPNEKLFF | TRBJ1-4 | TRBV19 | - | -
TGTGCCAGTAGTCCCGCAGGGATCATCTATGGCTACACCTTC | CASSPAGIIYGYTF | TRBJ1-2 | TRBV19 | - | -
TGTGCCGGAAGCACAGGTTTTAATTCACCCCTCCACTTT | CAGSTGFNSPLHF | TRBJ1-6 | TRBV6-5 | - | -
TGCGCCAGCAGCCTTCAAACAGGGGGTCAGCCCCAGCATTTT | CASSLQTGGQPQHF | TRBJ1-5 | TRBV4-1 | - | TRBD1
TGTGCCAGCTCACCACCGGGACTAGCGGGGAGCACCGGGGAGCTGTTTTTT | CASSPPGLAGSTGELFF | TRBJ2-2 | TRBV18 | - | TRBD2
TGTGCCACCCCGGGAGCCTTGAACACTGAAGCTTTCTTT | CATPGALNTEAFF | TRBJ1-1 | TRBV2 | - | -
TGCGCCAGCAGCCAACCAGGGGACGATGGCTACACCTTC | CASSQPGDDGYTF | TRBJ1-2 | TRBV4-3 | - | -
TGCGCCAGCAGCTTGGACCAGGGCCACGATGGCTACACCTTC | CASSLDQGHDGYTF | TRBJ1-2 | TRBV5-1 | - | -
TGCAGTGCTAGTTCAGGGGGCAGCTATCAGCCCCAGCATTTT | CSASSGGSYQPQHF | TRBJ1-5 | TRBV20-1 | - | TRBD1
TGTGCCAGCAGCCAAATCGGGACAGGGGAAGCTTTCTTT | CASSQIGTGEAFF | TRBJ1-1 | TRBV2 | - | TRBD1
TGTGCCAGCACCTTCTCTCCCAGGGGAGGGACTGAAGCTTTCTTT | CASTFSPRGGTEAFF | TRBJ1-1 | TRBV5-8 | - | -